One and the same sample provided the 13 T cell receptor beta chains below, sequenced in a study of response to subunit inactivated influenza vaccine. TCRdb recomputed calls from the RT-PCR reads with MiXCR, one row per CDR3 protein. The table lists over 400,000 distinct CDR3 sequences, 11% of them singletons. The source material was PBMCs from blood, sampled roughly 45 days after vaccination. The receptors derive from a man aged 45-60 years who received an inactivated influenza vaccine.

The rearrangement joins TRBV5-4 to TRBJ2-7; 7 bases align to TRBD1. V gave up 4 bases and J gave up 6 bases; unmatched junction bases: 7. This CDR3 spans 13 amino acids. Germline assignment: CDR1 SGHNT and CDR2 YYREEE (reference sequence). The CDR3 sequence is CASSTGTVGEQYF. As DNA, the CDR3 is TGTGCCAGCAGCACCGGGACAGTGGGCGAGCAGTACTTC.

The V and J genes are TRBV4-2 and TRBJ1-2; no clear D gene. V was pared by 1 base and J by 2 bases, with 8 bases between. This CDR3 contains 14 residues. Germline assignment: CDR1 LGHNA and CDR2 YNFKEQ. This CDR3 reads CASSQVAQNYGYTF. CDR3 DNA: TGTGCCAGCAGCCAAGTCGCCCAGAACTATGGCTACACCTTC.

The rearrangement links TRBV5-1 to TRBJ2-3; a weak D match, TRBD1 (5 bases). The V end lost 0 bases, the J end lost 5 bases, and 10 bases lay between the germline ends. The germline CDR1 and CDR2 sequences are SGHRS and YFSETQ. The CDR3 runs 14 residues. The CDR3 nucleotides are TGCGCCAGCAGCTTGGAAGGGGCCGGAGATACGCAGTATTTT. Translated, it gives CASSLEGAGDTQYF.

Of note for this clonotype: A single base separates this from a much larger clone, so it may be a read error. This rearrangement joins TRBV20-1 to TRBJ2-7; the match to TRBD1 covers 8 bases. The junction had 3 bases not matched to a gene; V was cut back by 3 bases and J by 5 bases. Germline lookup yields CDR1 DFQATT and CDR2 SNEGSKA (reference sequence). The CDR3 covers 12 residues. The CDR3 loop reads CSAREQGDEQYF. For the CDR3, the DNA is TGCAGTGCTAGGGAACAGGGGGACGAGCAGTACTTC.

This clonotype was observed a handful of times. The gene calls are TRBV27 and TRBJ2-2, with D perhaps TRBD1 or TRBD2 (6 bases each). Germline lookup yields CDR1 MNHEY and CDR2 SMNVEV (reference sequence). The CDR3 covers 15 residues. V lost 8 bases and J lost 3, with 16 bases in between. CDR3 amino acids: CASSRQRGDTGELFF. Here the CDR3 DNA reads TGTGCCAGCTCCAGGCAAAGGGGGGACACCGGGGAGCTGTTTTTT.

In its sample, this clonotype was seen a few times. This chain uses TRBV5-6 with TRBJ1-2; D uncertain. The CDR3 runs 12 residues. Germline CDR1 and CDR2: SGHDT and YYEEEE. The V and J ends lost 0 bases and 6 bases respectively, with 6 bases between them. CDR3 DNA: TGTGCCAGCAGCTTGGGGATTGATGGCTACACCTTC. Translation: CASSLGIDGYTF.

This clonotype has more than one count but fewer than ten. V usage is TRBV5-1 and J usage is TRBJ2-3; TRBD2 matches 14 bases. Germline loops: CDR1 SGHRS, CDR2 YFSETQ. The CDR3 is 15 amino acids. The V segment lost 6 bases and the J segment 4 bases; nucleotides outside the gene matches: 4. This chain's CDR3 is CASTGLAGGPDTQYF. The CDR3 DNA reads TGCGCCAGCACCGGACTAGCGGGGGGACCAGATACGCAGTATTTT.

This clonotype turned up a few times. V is TRBV28 and J is TRBJ1-4; tentative D call: TRBD1 (6 bases). This CDR3 spans 16 amino acids. Trimming shortened V by 5 bases and J by 8 bases, and 21 bases separated the two germline ends. Looked up from germline, CDR1 is MDHEN and CDR2 is SYDVKM. The CDR3 is CASSQNVPGHDEKLFF. CDR3 sequence (DNA): TGTGCCAGCAGTCAGAATGTCCCGGGACACGACGAAAAACTGTTTTTT.

This clonotype was counted only a few times. This chain connects TRBV6-2 or TRBV6-3 to TRBJ2-2, with TRBD2 matching 7 bases. With V trimmed by 4 bases and J by 3 bases, 2 bases remained unmatched. Germline-derived CDR1 and CDR2 are MNHEY and SVGEGT. The CDR3 sequence is 14 residues long. CDR3 DNA: TGTGCCAGCAGTTGGGCGGGAGACACCGGGGAGCTGTTTTTT. Translation gives CASSWAGDTGELFF.

The chain links TRBV10-3 to TRBJ1-1; D possibly corresponds to TRBD1 (6 bases). V lost 2 bases to trimming and J lost 0 bases, with 16 bases between them. Looked up from germline, CDR1 is ENHRY and CDR2 is SYGVKD. This CDR3 spans 17 amino acids. The CDR3 bases are TGTGCCATCAGTGAGATTACAGGGTTGAGCATGAACACTGAAGCTTTCTTT. Its translation: CAISEITGLSMNTEAFF.

The table lists this clonotype with a count of one. This sequence joins TRBV7-2 and TRBJ2-5, with 7 bases matching TRBD1. The CDR3 has 16 residues. Losses at the gene ends were 5 bases for V and 3 bases for J; bases not matched to a gene: 12. Looked up from germline, CDR1 is SGHTA and CDR2 is FQGNSA. The CDR3 DNA follows: TGTGCCAGCAGCGCCCCCTTAGGGGGCGTGGAAGAGACCCAGTACTTC. It codes for CASSAPLGGVEETQYF.

This clonotype was seen repeatedly, ten times or more. The chain is built from TRBV20-1 and TRBJ2-7, with TRBD2 as a possible D gene (7 bases). Germline V CDR1 and CDR2: DFQATT, SNEGSKA (reference sequence). Trimming pared 1 base from V and 0 bases from J, leaving 25 bases between. The CDR3 is 19 amino acids. In DNA form, the CDR3 reads TGCAGTGCTAGAGGAGGGGGGGCCGCCCTAATGACGAGCTCCTACGAGCAGTACTTC. Encoded protein: CSARGGGAALMTSSYEQYF.

This clonotype was seen at least ten times. J is TRBJ2-2 and V is TRBV12-3 or TRBV12-4; D remains ambiguous. The CDR3 sequence is 13 residues long. Trimming removed 6 bases at V and 6 bases at J, with 11 bases between. The DNA for the CDR3 is TGTGCCAGCAGCCTAACGGATCCCGGGGAGCTGTTTTTT. Amino acid sequence: CASSLTDPGELFF.